The 20 T cell receptor beta chains given below trace back to one sample, sequenced in a study of identical twins. TCRdb re-analysed the 5' RACE reads in MiXCR, keeping a single row per CDR3 protein. The sample has 300,000 to 350,000 distinct CDR3 sequences; roughly an eighth are singletons. The same sample was also studied in work on yellow fever vaccine responses in identical twins.

Input material: CD8+ T cells sorted from blood. The receptors originated from a woman between 18 and 29 years old in good health.

The rearrangement uses TRBV25-1 and TRBJ1-4; no reliable D call. There are 13 residues in the CDR3. Trimming shortened V by 6 bases and J by 7 bases, and 12 bases separated the two germline ends. The germline V gene encodes CDR1 MGHDK and CDR2 SYGVNS. The CDR3 region is CASSPSGSEKLFF. CDR3 DNA: TGTGCCAGCAGCCCCAGCGGGAGTGAAAAACTGTTTTTT.

This chain uses TRBV7-8 with TRBJ2-7; D might be TRBD1 (6 bases). V lost 7 bases and J lost 0, with 19 bases in between. The CDR3 is 16 amino acids. Germline V gene sequence: CDR1 SGHVS, CDR2 FQNEAQ. This CDR3 reads CASTKAGTTSSYEQYV. The DNA for the CDR3 is TGTGCCAGCACCAAAGCCGGGACAACTAGCTCCTACGAGCAGTACGTC.

This clonotype was seen a handful of times. The V and J genes are TRBV27 and TRBJ2-6; D is uncertain. Germline V gene data show CDR1 as MNHEY and CDR2 as SMNVEV (reference sequence). The CDR3 loop spans 17 amino acids. Trimming took 0 bases from V and 0 from J, leaving 9 bases between them. The CDR3 DNA reads as TGTGCCAGCAGTTTATCGTACGGTTTCTCTGGGGCCAACGTCCTGACTTTC. Its translation: CASSLSYGFSGANVLTF. The full variable domain, with the rest looked up from reference TRBV27 and TRBJ2-6, is EAQVTQNPRYLITVTGKKLTVTCSQNMNHEYMSWYRQDPGLGLRQIYYSMNVEVTDKGDVPEGYKVSRKEKRNFPLILESPSPNQTSLYFCASSLSYGFSGANVLTFGAGSRLTVL.

This chain joins TRBV7-3 and TRBJ2-7; possible D gene TRBD1, 5 bases. This CDR3 has 13 residues. Germline V gene data show CDR1 as SGHTA and CDR2 as FQGTGA. Trimming pared 4 bases from V and 4 bases from J, leaving 11 bases between. The CDR3 reads CASSSYQGYEQYF. The DNA for the CDR3 is TGTGCCAGCAGCTCCTACCAGGGTTACGAGCAGTACTTC.

The V and J genes are TRBV27 and TRBJ2-4, with D possibly matching TRBD2 (7 bases). The V gene's germline CDR1 is MNHEY and CDR2 SMNVEV (reference sequence). The CDR3 sequence is 17 residues long. V was trimmed by 6 bases and J by 1 base, leaving 19 bases between them. Here the CDR3 reads CASRDLGGAGAKNIQYF. The DNA of the CDR3 is TGTGCCAGCAGGGATTTAGGGGGGGCTGGGGCCAAAAACATTCAGTACTTC.

This clonotype has only a few counts. The CDR3 protein is CASSYNRGPSTDTQYF. The CDR3 DNA sequence: TGCGCCAGCAGCTACAACAGGGGCCCTAGCACAGATACGCAGTATTTT. This sequence joins TRBV5-1 and TRBJ2-3, with 7 bases that match TRBD1. Trimming cost V 3 bases and J 0 bases; bases outside gene matches: 7. Germline loops: CDR1 SGHRS, CDR2 YFSETQ. The CDR3 sequence is 16 residues long.

J is TRBJ2-3 and V is TRBV29-1, with D unresolved. This CDR3 is 16 amino acids long. Trimming took off 0 bases at V and 2 bases at J, with 15 bases between the two ends. Germline V CDR1 and CDR2: SQVTM, ANQGSEA. The CDR3 reads CSVEDPAGPATDTQYF. CDR3 DNA: TGCAGCGTTGAAGATCCGGCAGGTCCAGCCACAGATACGCAGTATTTT.

This clonotype was found a few times. This chain connects TRBV11-2 to TRBJ2-2; 9 bases line up with TRBD2. Per the germline V gene, CDR1 is SGHAT and CDR2 is FQNNGV. With 0 bases clipped from V and 3 bases from J, the junction kept 8 bases outside the gene matches. This CDR3 is 18 amino acids long. This CDR3 reads CASSLDSRSGSYTGELFF. The CDR3 bases are TGTGCCAGCAGCTTAGATTCACGTAGCGGGAGTTACACCGGGGAGCTGTTTTTT.

V gene TRBV24-1 combines with J gene TRBJ2-2; 7 bases are shared with TRBD2. Germline V gene data show CDR1 as KGHDR and CDR2 as SFDVKD. This CDR3 contains 14 residues. The trim removed 6 bases at V and 2 bases at J, leaving 2 bases unmatched. The CDR3 spells CATSRAGNTGELFF. In DNA, the CDR3 is TGTGCCACCAGTAGAGCGGGAAACACCGGGGAGCTGTTTTTT.

This clonotype was picked up many times. CDR3 nucleotides: TGCGCCAGCAGTGGGGACAGGCCCTACAATGAGCAGTTCTTC. It codes for CASSGDRPYNEQFF. V and J are TRBV10-1 and TRBJ2-1; 8 positions match TRBD1. The CDR3 has 14 residues. Germline V lookup: CDR1 WNHNN, CDR2 SYGVQD (reference sequence). Trimming cost V 4 bases and J 2 bases; bases outside gene matches: 1.

Only a few counts were recorded for this clonotype. The genes are TRBV5-1 and TRBJ2-1; TRBD2 matches 9 bases. Germline V gene sequence: CDR1 SGHRS, CDR2 YFSETQ. The CDR3 runs 19 residues. J was trimmed by 7 bases and V by 6 bases; bases with no gene match: 23. In DNA form, the CDR3 reads TGCGCCAGCAACCCCCGGGGGACTAGCACCGAGGGGGGGACAAATGAGCAGTTCTTC. It translates to CASNPRGTSTEGGTNEQFF.

This clonotype was observed a handful of times. The rearrangement joins TRBV20-1 to TRBJ2-7, with TRBD2 matching over 7 bases. Per the germline V gene, CDR1 is DFQATT and CDR2 is SNEGSKA (reference sequence). The CDR3 covers 15 residues. V lost 0 bases to trimming and J lost 2 bases; unmatched junction nucleotides: 7. This CDR3 is CSARDPSGATYEQYF. DNA of the CDR3: TGCAGTGCTAGAGATCCGAGCGGGGCAACCTACGAGCAGTACTTC.

The chain recombines TRBV29-1 with TRBJ1-2; D is uncertain. The CDR3 sequence is 13 residues long. With 3 bases removed from V and 4 bases from J, the gap between germline ends came to 12 bases. Germline CDR1 SQVTM, CDR2 ANQGSEA. CDR3 sequence: CSVEPPTSYGYTF. The CDR3, as DNA: TGCAGCGTTGAGCCCCCAACTTCCTATGGCTACACCTTC.

This clonotype has ten or more counts. The gene calls are TRBV9 and TRBJ2-7, with 9 bases that match TRBD2. The CDR3 totals 17 residues. Germline V CDR1 and CDR2: SGDLS, YYNGEE. Trimming removed 0 bases from V and 0 bases from J; junction bases left unmatched: 7. CDR3 sequence (DNA): TGTGCCAGCAGCGTAGGTCTAACTAGCGGGTCCTCCTACGAGCAGTACTTC. The encoded protein is CASSVGLTSGSSYEQYF.

This clonotype was seen more than once but under ten times. The chain combines TRBV20-1 with TRBJ2-1; TRBD2 matches at 9 bases. Germline values: CDR1 DFQATT, CDR2 SNEGSKA (reference sequence). The length of the CDR3 is 14 residues. V shed 2 bases and J 4 bases; nucleotides not matched to a gene: 3. The DNA for the CDR3 is TGCAGTGCTAGATTAGCGGGAGAGTACAATGAGCAGTTCTTC. It yields the protein CSARLAGEYNEQFF.

The rearrangement uses TRBV29-1 and TRBJ2-1, with D possibly being TRBD2 (6 bases). The germline V and J ends were trimmed by 0 bases and 9 bases, with 15 bases remaining between them. CDR1 and CDR2 (germline): SQVTM, ANQGSEA. There are 14 residues in the CDR3. Here the CDR3 DNA reads TGCAGCGTTGAAGAATACGGGGGATCAGGTGAGCAGTTCTTC. Its translation: CSVEEYGGSGEQFF.

This clonotype was detected ten times or more. This chain joins TRBV14 and TRBJ2-3; the D gene is possibly TRBD1 (5 bases). This CDR3 region has 16 residues. V lost 0 bases and J 4 bases, leaving 14 bases between the germline ends. Germline assignment: CDR1 SGHDN and CDR2 FVKESK. The CDR3 nucleotides are TGTGCCAGCAGCCAAGAGTCAGGGTTGGTCGCAGATACGCAGTATTTT. Translating gives CASSQESGLVADTQYF.

This clonotype was seen only a few times. The rearrangement links TRBV7-9 to TRBJ2-5; 11 bases agree with TRBD2. With 5 bases clipped from V and 2 bases from J, the junction kept 7 bases outside the gene matches. Germline CDR1 and CDR2: SEHNR and FQNEAQ (reference sequence). This CDR3 region has 16 residues. The CDR3 spells CASSPGLAGQQETQYF. The CDR3 coding sequence is TGTGCCAGCAGCCCAGGACTAGCGGGCCAACAAGAGACCCAGTACTTC.

The V and J genes are TRBV18 and TRBJ2-1, with 9 bases lining up with TRBD2. The germline gives CDR1 KGHSH, CDR2 LQKENI. The V gene end was trimmed by 4 bases and the J gene end by 5 bases; junction bases not matched to a gene: 15. The CDR3 consists of 18 residues. CDR3 nucleotides: TGTGCCAGCTCACGCCAGGGGAGCGGGAGGAATCGGGACAATGAGCAGTTCTTC. Translation: CASSRQGSGRNRDNEQFF. Looking up the rest from reference TRBV18 and TRBJ2-1 gives the full variable domain: NAGVMQNPRHLVRRRGQEARLRCSPMKGHSHVYWYRQLPEEGLKFMVYLQKENIIDESGMPKERFSAEFPKEGPSILRIQQVVRGDSAAYFCASSRQGSGRNRDNEQFFGPGTRLTVL.

Only a few counts were recorded for this clonotype. This rearrangement joins TRBV27 to TRBJ1-2, with a weak D call TRBD1 (5 bases). Per germline, CDR1 MNHEY and CDR2 SMNVEV (reference sequence). The V gene lost 5 bases and the J gene lost 8 bases, with 15 bases spanning the gap. The CDR3 runs 13 residues. The CDR3 coding sequence is TGTGCCAGCAGTCCAGGGACGGTGCAAGGCTACACCTTC. Amino acid sequence: CASSPGTVQGYTF.